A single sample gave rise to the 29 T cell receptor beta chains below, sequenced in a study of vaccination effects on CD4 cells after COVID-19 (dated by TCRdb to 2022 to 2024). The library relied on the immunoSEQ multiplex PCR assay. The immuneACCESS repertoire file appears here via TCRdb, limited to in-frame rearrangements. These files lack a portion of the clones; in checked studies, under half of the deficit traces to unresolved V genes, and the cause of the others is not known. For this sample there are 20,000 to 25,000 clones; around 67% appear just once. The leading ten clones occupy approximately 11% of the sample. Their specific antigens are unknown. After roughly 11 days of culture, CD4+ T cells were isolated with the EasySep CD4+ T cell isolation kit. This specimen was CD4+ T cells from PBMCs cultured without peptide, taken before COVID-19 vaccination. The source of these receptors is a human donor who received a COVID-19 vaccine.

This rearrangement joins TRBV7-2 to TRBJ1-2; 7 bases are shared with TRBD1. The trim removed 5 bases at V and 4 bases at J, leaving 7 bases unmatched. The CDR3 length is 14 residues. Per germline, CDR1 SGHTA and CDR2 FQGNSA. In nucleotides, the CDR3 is TGTGCCAGCAGCCCCCGGGACAGTTCCTATGGCTACACCTTC. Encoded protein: CASSPRDSSYGYTF.

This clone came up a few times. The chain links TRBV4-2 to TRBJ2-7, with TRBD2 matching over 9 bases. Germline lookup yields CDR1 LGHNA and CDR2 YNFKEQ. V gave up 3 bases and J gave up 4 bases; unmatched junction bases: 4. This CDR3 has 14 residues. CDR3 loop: CASSQASGEYEQYF. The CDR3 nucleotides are TGTGCCAGCAGCCAGGCTAGCGGGGAATACGAGCAGTACTTC.

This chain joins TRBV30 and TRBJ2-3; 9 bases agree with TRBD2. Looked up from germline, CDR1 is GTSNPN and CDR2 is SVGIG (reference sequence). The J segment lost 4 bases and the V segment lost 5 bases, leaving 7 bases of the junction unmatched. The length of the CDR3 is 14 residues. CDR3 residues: CAWARGGGPDTQYF. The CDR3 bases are TGTGCCTGGGCCCGCGGGGGGGGGCCAGATACGCAGTATTTT.

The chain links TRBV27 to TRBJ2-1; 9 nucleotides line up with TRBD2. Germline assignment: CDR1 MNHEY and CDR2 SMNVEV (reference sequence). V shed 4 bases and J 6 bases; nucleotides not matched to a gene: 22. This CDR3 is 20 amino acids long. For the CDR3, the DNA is TGTGCCAGCAGTTCGCGTGGATTAGCGGGAGTGAAGGGGCTTGGCAATGAGCAGTTCTTC. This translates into CASSSRGLAGVKGLGNEQFF.

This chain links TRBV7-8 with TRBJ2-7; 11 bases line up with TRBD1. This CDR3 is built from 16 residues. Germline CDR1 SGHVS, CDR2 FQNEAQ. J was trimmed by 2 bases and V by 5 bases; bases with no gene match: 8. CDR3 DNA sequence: TGTGCCAGCAGCCCCCTGGACAGGGGGCTGGCCTACGAGCAGTACTTC. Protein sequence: CASSPLDRGLAYEQYF.

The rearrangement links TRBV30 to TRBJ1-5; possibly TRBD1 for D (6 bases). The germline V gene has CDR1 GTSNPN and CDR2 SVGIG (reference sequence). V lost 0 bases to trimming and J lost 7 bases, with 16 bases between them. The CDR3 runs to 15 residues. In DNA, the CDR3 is TGTGCCTGGAGTGTACAGGCAGGGGCAGAGCAGCCCCAGCATTTT. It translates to CAWSVQAGAEQPQHF. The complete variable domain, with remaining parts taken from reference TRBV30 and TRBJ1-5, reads SQTIHQWPATLVQPVGSPLSLECTVEGTSNPNLYWYRQAAGRGLQLLFYSVGIGQISSEVPQNLSASRPQDRQFILSSKKLLLSDSGFYLCAWSVQAGAEQPQHFGDGTRLSIL.

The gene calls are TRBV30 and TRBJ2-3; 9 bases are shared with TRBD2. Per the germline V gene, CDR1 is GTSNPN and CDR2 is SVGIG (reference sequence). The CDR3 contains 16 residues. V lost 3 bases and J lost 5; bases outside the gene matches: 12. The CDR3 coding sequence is TGTGCCTGGAGGGGGAATAGCGGGAGATCTGTAGATACGCAGTATTTT. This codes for CAWRGNSGRSVDTQYF.

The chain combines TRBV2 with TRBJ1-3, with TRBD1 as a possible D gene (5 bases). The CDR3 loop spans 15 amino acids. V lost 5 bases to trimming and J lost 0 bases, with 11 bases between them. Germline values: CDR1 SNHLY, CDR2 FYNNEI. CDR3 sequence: CASSLDRSSGNTIYF. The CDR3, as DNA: TGTGCCAGCAGTCTCGACAGATCCTCTGGAAACACCATATATTTT.

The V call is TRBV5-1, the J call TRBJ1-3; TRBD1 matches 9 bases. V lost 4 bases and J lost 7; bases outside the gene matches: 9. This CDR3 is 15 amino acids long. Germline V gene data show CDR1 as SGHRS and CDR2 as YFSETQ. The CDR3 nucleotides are TGCGCCAGCAGCACGAGTCCCGGGACAGGGAACACCATATATTTT. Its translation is CASSTSPGTGNTIYF.

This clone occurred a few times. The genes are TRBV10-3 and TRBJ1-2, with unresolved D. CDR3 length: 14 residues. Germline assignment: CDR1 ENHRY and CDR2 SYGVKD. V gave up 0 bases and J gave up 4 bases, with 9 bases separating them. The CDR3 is CAISESEGSYGYTF. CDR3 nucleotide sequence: TGTGCCATCAGTGAGTCGGAGGGAAGCTATGGCTACACCTTC.

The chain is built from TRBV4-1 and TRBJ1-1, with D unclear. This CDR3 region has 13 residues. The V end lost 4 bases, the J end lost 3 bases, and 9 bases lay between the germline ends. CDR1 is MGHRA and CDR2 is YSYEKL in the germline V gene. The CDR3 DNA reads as TGCGCCAGCAGCCCGAGCGTAGACACTGAAGCTTTCTTT. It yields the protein CASSPSVDTEAFF.

This CDR3 reads CASSQETRNTEAFF. The CDR3 nucleotides are TGTGCCAGCAGCCAAGAAACCAGGAACACTGAAGCTTTCTTT. The V and J genes are TRBV14 and TRBJ1-1; D gene uncertain. CDR1 SGHDN and CDR2 FVKESK come from the germline V gene. Trimming stripped 0 bases from V and 1 base from J, with 6 bases between. There are 14 residues in the CDR3. The full variable domain, in which reference TRBV14 and TRBJ1-1 provide the parts outside the CDR3, is EAGVTQFPSHSVIEKGQTVTLRCDPISGHDNLYWYRRVMGKEIKFLLHFVKESKQDESGMPNNRFLAERTGGTYSTLKVQPAELEDSGVYFCASSQETRNTEAFFGQGTRLTVV.

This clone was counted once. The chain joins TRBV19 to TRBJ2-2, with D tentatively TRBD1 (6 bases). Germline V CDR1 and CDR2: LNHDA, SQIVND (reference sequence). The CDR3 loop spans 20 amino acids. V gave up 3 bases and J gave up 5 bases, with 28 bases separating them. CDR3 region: CASSIRVIRPARGETGELFF. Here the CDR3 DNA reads TGTGCCAGTAGTATTCGTGTTATTCGGCCGGCCAGGGGAGAAACCGGGGAGCTGTTTTTT.

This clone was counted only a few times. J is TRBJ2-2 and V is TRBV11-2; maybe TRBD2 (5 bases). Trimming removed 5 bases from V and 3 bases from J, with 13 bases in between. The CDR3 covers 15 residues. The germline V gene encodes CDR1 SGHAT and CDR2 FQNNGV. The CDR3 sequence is CASSQDGLDTGELFF. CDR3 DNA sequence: TGTGCCAGCAGCCAAGACGGACTCGACACCGGGGAGCTGTTTTTT.

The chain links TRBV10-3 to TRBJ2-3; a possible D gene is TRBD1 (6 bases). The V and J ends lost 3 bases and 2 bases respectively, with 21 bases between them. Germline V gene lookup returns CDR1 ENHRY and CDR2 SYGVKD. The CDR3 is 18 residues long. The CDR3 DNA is TGTGCCATCAGTGACGGACAACCAGGGGTGGGAAACACAGATACGCAGTATTTT. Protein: CAISDGQPGVGNTDTQYF.

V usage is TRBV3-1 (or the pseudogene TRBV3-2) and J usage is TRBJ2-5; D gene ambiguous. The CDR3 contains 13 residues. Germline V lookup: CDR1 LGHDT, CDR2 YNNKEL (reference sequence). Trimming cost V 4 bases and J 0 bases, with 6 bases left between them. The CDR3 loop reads CASSLKYQETQYF. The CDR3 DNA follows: TGTGCCAGCAGCCTCAAGTACCAAGAGACCCAGTACTTC.

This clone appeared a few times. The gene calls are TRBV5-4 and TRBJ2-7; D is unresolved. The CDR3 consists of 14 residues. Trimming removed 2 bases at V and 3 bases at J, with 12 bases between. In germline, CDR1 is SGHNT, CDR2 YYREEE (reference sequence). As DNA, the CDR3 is TGTGCCAGCAGCTTAGCCGGACGGAACTACGAGCAGTACTTC. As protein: CASSLAGRNYEQYF. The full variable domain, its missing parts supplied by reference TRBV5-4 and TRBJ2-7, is ETGVTQSPTHLIKTRGQQVTLRCSSQSGHNTVSWYQQALGQGPQFIFQYYREEENGRGNFPPRFSGLQFPNYSSELNVNALELDDSALYLCASSLAGRNYEQYFGPGTRLTVT.

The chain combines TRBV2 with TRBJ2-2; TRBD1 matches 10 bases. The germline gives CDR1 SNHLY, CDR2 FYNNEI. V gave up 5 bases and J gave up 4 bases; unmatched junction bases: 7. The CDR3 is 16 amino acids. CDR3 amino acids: CASSKDRGRGTGELFF. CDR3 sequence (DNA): TGTGCCAGCAGTAAAGACAGGGGGCGAGGCACCGGGGAGCTGTTTTTT.

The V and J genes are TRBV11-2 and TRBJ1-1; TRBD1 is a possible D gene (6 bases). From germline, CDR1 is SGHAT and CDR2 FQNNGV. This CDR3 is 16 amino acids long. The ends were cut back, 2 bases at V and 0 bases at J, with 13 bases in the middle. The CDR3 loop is CASSLTGQSMNTEAFF. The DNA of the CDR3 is TGTGCCAGCAGCTTAACCGGACAGAGCATGAACACTGAAGCTTTCTTT.

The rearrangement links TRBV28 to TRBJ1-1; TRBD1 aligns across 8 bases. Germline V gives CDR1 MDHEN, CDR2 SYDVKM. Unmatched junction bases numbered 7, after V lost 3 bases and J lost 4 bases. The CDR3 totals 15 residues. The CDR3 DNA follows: TGTGCCAGCAGTTTCCCACAGGGGGGTCGCACTGAAGCTTTCTTT. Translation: CASSFPQGGRTEAFF.

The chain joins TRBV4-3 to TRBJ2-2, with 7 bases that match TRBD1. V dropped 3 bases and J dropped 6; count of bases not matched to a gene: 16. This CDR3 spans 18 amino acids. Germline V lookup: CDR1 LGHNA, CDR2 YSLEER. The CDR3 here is CASSQDLLVLQGSGELFF. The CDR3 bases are TGCGCCAGCAGCCAGGACCTTTTGGTACTACAGGGGTCCGGGGAGCTGTTTTTT.

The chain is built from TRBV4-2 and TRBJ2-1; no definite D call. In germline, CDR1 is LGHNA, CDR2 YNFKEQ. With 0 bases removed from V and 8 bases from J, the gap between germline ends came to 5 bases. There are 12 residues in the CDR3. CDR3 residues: CASSQDRDEQFF. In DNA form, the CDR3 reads TGTGCCAGCAGCCAAGATCGGGATGAGCAGTTCTTC.

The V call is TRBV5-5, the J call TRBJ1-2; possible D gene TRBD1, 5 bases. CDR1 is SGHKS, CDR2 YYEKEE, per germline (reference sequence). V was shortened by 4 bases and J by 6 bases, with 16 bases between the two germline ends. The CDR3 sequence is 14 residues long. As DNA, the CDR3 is TGTGCCAGCAGCCCCGAGGCAGGGCCTAATGGCTACACCTTC. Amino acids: CASSPEAGPNGYTF.

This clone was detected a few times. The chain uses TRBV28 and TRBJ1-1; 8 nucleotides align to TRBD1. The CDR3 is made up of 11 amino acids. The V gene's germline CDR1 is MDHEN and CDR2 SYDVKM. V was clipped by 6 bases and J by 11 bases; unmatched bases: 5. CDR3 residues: CASSRDRWAFF. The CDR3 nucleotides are TGTGCCAGCAGCCGGGACAGGTGGGCTTTCTTT.

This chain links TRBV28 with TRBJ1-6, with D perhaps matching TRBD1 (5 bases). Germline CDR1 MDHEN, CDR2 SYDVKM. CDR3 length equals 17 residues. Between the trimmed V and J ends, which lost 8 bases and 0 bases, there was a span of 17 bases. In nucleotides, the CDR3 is TGTGCCAGCGAAACCCGACAGATCAGCTCCTATAATTCACCCCTCCACTTT. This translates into CASETRQISSYNSPLHF.

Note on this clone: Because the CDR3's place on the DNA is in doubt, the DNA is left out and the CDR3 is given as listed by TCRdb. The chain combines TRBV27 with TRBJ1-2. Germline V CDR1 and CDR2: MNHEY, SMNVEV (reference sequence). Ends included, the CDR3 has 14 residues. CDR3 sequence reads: CASSSSGVVGSYTF.

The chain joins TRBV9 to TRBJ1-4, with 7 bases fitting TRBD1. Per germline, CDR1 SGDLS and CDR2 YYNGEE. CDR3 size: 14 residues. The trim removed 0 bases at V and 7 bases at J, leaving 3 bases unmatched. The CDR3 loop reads CASSVGPGGEKLFF. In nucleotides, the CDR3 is TGTGCCAGCAGCGTAGGTCCAGGGGGTGAAAAACTGTTTTTT.

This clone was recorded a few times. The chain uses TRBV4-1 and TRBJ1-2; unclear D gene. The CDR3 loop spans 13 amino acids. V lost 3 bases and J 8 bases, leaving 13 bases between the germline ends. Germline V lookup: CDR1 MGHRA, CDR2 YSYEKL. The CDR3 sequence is CASSQVLGGGYTF. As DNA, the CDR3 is TGCGCCAGCAGCCAGGTCCTGGGTGGAGGCTACACCTTC.

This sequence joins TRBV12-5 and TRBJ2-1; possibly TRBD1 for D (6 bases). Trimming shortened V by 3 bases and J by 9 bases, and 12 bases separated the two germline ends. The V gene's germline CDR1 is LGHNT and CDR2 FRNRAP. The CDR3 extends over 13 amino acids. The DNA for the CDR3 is TGTGCTAGTGGTTTACAGGGTTCGAGTGAGCAGTTCTTC. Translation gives CASGLQGSSEQFF.